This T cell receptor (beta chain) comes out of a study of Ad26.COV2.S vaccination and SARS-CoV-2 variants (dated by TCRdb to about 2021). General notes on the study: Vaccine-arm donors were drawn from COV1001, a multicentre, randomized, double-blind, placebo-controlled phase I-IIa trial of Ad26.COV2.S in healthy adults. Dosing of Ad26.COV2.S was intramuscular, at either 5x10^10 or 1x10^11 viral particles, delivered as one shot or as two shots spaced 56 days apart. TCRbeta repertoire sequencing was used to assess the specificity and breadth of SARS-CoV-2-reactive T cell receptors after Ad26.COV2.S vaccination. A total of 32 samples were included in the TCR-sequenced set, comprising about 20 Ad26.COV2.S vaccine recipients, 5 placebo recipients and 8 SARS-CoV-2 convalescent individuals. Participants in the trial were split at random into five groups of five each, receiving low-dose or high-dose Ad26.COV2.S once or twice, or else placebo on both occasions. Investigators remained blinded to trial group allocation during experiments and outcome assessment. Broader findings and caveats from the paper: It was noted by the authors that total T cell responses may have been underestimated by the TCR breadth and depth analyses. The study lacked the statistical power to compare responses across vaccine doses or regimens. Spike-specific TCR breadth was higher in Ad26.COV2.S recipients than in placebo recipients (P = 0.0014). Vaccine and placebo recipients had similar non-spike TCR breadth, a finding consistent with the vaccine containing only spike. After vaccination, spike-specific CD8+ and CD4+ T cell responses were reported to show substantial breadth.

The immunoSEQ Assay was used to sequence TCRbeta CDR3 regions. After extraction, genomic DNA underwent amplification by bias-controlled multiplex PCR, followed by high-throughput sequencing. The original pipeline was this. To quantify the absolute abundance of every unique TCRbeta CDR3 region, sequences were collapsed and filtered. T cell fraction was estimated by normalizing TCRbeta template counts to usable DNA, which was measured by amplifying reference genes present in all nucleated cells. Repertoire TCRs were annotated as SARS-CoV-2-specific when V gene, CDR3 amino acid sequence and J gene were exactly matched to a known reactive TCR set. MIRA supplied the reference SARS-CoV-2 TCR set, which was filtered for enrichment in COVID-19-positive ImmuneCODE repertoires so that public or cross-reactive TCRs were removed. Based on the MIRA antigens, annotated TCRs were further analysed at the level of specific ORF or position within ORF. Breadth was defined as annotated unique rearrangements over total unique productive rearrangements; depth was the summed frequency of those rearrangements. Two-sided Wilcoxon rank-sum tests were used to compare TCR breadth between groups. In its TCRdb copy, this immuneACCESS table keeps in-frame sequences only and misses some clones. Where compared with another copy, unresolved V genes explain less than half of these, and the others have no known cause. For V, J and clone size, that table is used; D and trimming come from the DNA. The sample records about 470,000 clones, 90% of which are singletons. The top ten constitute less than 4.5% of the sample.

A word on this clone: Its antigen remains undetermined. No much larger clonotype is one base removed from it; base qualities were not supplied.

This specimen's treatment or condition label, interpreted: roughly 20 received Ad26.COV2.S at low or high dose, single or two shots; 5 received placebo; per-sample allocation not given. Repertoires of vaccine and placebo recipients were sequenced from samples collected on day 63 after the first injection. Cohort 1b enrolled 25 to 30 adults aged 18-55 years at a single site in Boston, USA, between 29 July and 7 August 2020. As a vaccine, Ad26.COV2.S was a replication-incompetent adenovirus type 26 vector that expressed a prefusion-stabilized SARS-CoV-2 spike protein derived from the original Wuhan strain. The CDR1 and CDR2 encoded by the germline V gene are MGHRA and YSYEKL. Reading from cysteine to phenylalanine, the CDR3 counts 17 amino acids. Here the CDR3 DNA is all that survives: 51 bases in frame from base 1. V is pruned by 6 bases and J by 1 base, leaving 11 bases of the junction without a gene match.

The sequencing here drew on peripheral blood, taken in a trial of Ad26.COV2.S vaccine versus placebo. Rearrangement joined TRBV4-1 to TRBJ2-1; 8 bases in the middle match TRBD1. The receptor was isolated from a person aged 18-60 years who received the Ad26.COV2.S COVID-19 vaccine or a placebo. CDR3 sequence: CASSSEADRVSYNEQFF. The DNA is TGCGCCAGCAGTAGCGAAGCGGACAGGGTTTCCTACAATGAGCAGTTCTTC.